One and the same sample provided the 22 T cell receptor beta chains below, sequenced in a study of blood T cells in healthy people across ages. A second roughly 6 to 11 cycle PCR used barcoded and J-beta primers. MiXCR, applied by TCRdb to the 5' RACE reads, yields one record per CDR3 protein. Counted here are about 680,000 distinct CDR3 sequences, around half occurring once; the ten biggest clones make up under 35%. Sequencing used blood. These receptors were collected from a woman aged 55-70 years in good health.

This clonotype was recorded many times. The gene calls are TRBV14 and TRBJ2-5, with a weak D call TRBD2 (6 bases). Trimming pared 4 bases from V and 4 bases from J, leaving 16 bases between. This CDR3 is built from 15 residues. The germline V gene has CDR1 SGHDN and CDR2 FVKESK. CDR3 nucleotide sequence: TGTGCCAGCAGCCGTCCCCTAGCGTCAGGAGAGACCCAGTACTTC. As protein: CASSRPLASGETQYF.

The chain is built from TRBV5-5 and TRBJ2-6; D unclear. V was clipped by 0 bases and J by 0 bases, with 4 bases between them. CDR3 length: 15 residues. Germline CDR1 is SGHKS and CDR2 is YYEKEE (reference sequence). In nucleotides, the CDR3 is TGTGCCAGCAGCTTGGCGCCCTCTGGGGCCAACGTCCTGACTTTC. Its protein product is CASSLAPSGANVLTF.

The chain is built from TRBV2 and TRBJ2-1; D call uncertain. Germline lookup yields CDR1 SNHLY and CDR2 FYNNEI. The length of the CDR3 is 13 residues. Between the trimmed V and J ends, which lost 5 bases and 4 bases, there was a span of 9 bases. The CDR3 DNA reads TGTGCCAGCAGTCCCCGGCCATACAATGAGCAGTTCTTC. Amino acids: CASSPRPYNEQFF.

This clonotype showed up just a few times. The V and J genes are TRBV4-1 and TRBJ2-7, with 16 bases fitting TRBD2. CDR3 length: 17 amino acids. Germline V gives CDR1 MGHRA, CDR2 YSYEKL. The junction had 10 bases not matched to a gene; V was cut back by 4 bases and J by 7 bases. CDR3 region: CASSPLGLAGGHREQYF. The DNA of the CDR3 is TGCGCCAGCAGCCCCTTGGGACTAGCGGGAGGGCATCGGGAGCAGTACTTC.

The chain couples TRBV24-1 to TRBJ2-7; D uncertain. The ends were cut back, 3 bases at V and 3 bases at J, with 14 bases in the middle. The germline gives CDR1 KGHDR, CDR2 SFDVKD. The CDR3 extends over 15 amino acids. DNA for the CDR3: TGTGCCACCAGTGATCCAAGCAGTCCGAACTACGAGCAGTACTTC. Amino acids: CATSDPSSPNYEQYF.

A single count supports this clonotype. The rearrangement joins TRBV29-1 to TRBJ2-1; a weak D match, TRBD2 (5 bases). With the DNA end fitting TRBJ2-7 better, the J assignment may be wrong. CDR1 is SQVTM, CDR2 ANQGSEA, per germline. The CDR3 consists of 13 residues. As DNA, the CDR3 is TGCAGCGTTGAAGCTAGCTCCTACAATGAGCAGTACTTC. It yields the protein CSVEASSYNEQYF.

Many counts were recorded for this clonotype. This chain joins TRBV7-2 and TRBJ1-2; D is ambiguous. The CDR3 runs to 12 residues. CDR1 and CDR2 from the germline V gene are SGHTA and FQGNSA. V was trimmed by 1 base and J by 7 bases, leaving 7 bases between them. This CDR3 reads CASSLDRSGYTF. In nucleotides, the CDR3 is TGTGCCAGCAGCTTAGACCGCTCTGGCTACACCTTC. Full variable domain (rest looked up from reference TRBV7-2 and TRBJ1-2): GAGVSQSPSNKVTEKGKDVELRCDPISGHTALYWYRQSLGQGLEFLIYFQGNSAPDKSGLPSDRFSAERTGGSVSTLTIQRTQQEDSAVYLCASSLDRSGYTFGSGTRLTVV.

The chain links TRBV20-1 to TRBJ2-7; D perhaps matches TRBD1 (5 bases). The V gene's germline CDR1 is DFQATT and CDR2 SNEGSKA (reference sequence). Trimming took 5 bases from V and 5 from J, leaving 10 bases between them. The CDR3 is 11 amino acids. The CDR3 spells CSAQQVNEQYF. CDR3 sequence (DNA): TGCAGTGCTCAACAGGTGAACGAGCAGTACTTC.

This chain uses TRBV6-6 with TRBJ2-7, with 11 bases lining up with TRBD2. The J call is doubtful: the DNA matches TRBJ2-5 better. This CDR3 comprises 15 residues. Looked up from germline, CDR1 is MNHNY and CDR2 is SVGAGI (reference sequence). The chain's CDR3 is CASSYGSGREETQYF. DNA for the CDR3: TGTGCCAGCAGTTACGGTAGCGGGAGGGAGGAGACCCAGTACTTC.

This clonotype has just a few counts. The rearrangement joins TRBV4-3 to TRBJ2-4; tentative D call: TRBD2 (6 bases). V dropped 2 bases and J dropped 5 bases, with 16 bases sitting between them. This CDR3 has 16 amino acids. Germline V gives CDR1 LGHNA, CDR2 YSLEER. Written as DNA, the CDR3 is TGCGCCAGCAGCCAAACGTACAACGGGGGACAAAACATTCAGTACTTC. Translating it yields CASSQTYNGGQNIQYF.

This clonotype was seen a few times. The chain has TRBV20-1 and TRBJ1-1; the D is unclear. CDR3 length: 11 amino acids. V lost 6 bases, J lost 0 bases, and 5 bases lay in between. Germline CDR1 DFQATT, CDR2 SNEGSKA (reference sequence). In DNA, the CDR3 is TGCAGTGCCGAGATGAACACTGAAGCTTTCTTT. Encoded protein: CSAEMNTEAFF.

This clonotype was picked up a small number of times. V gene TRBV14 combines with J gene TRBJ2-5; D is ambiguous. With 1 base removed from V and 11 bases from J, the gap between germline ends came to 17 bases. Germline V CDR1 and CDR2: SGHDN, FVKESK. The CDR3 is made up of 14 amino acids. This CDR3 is CASSQVTSLSEQYF. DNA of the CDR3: TGTGCCAGCAGCCAAGTTACGTCCCTGAGTGAGCAGTACTTC.

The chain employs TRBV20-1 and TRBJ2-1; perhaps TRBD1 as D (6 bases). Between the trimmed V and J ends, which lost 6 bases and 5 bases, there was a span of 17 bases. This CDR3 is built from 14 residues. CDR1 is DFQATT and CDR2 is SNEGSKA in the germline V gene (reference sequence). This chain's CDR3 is CSAINREVNNEQFF. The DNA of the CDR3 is TGCAGTGCCATCAACAGGGAAGTTAACAATGAGCAGTTCTTC.

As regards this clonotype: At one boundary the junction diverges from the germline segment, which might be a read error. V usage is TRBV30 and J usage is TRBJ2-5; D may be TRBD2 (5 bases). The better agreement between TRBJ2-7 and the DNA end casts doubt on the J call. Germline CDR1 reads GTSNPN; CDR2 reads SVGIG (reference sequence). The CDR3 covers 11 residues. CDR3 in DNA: TGTGCCGGGAGTTGGGAAGGCGAGCAGTACTTC. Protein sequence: CAGSWEGEQYF.

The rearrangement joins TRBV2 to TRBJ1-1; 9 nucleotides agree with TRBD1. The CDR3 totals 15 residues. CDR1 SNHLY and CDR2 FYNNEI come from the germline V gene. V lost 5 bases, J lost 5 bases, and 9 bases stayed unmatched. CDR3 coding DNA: TGTGCCAGCAGTCCCATTCCGGGACAGGGAACTGAAGCTTTCTTT. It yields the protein CASSPIPGQGTEAFF.

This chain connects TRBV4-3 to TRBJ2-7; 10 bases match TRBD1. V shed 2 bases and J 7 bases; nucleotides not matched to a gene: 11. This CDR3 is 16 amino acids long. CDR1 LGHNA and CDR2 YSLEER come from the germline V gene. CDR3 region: CASSQIPGQGINEQYF. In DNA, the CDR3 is TGCGCCAGCAGCCAAATCCCGGGACAGGGGATCAATGAGCAGTACTTC.

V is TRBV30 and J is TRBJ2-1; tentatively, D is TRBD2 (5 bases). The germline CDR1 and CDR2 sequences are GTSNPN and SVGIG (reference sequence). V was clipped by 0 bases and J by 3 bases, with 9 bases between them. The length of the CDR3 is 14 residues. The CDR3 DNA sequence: TGTGCCTGGAGTGTTGTCGGGAACTACAATGAGCAGTTCTTC. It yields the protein CAWSVVGNYNEQFF. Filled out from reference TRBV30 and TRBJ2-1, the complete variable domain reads SQTIHQWPATLVQPVGSPLSLECTVEGTSNPNLYWYRQAAGRGLQLLFYSVGIGQISSEVPQNLSASRPQDRQFILSSKKLLLSDSGFYLCAWSVVGNYNEQFFGPGTRLTVL.

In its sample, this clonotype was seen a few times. The CDR3 loop is CSARVLAGVSSTDTQYF. CDR3 nucleotide sequence: TGCAGTGCTAGAGTCCTAGCGGGAGTTTCAAGCACAGATACGCAGTATTTT. The V call is TRBV20-1, the J call TRBJ2-3, with TRBD2 matching over 10 bases. Germline trimming cut 1 base from V and 0 bases from J; bases unmatched to any gene: 7. This CDR3 is 17 amino acids long. Germline CDR1 DFQATT, CDR2 SNEGSKA (reference sequence).

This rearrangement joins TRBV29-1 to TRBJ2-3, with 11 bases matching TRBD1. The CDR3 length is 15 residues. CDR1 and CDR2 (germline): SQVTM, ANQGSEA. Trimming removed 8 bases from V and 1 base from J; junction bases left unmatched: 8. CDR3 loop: CSRTGTGGGTDTQYF. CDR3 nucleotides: TGCAGCAGGACCGGGACAGGGGGAGGCACAGATACGCAGTATTTT.

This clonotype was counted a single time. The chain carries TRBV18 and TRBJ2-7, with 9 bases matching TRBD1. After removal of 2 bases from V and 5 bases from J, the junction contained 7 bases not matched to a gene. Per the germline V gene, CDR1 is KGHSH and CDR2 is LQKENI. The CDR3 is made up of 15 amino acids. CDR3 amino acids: CASSPSTGGSNEQYF. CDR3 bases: TGTGCCAGCTCACCATCGACAGGGGGGTCAAACGAGCAGTACTTC.

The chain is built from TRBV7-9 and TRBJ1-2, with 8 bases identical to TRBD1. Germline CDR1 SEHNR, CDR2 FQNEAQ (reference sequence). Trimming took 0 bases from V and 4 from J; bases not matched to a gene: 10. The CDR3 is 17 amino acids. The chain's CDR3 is CASSLAPRTGSFYGYTF. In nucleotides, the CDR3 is TGTGCCAGCAGCTTAGCGCCCCGGACAGGGTCGTTCTATGGCTACACCTTC.

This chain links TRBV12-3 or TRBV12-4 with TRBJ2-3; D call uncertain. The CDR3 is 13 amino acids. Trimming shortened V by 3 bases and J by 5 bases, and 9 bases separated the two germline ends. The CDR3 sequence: CASSLDLEDTQYF. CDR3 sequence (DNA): TGTGCCAGCAGTTTGGATCTAGAAGATACGCAGTATTTT.